Included here is one T cell receptor beta chain sequence, with context. Original processing notes: Researchers report that nucleated cell counts were estimated from reference gene primer amplification. TCRdb's copy holds only in-frame clones and misses some; the assay was immunoSEQ multiplex PCR. V, J and clone size reflect that table, while D and trimming were determined from the DNA. The table shows fewer than 150,000 clones, with approximately 90% occurring only once. This sample was taken from a study of blood T cell repertoires in COVID-19. Study background: The United States, Italy and Spain supplied acute and convalescent COVID-19 samples. PBMCs, B-cell-depleted T cells, or T cells provided the cDNA or gDNA that made up the material.

The sequenced material came from peripheral blood. The sequence came from a woman aged 40-49 years with acute or convalescent COVID-19.

CDR3 sequence: CASSPGQGAYEQYF. The CDR3 coding sequence is TGTGCCAGTTCACCCGGACAGGGGGCCTACGAGCAGTACTTC. The chain is built from TRBV27 and TRBJ2-7; 10 bases agree with TRBD1. There are 14 residues in the CDR3. Per the germline V gene, CDR1 is MNHEY and CDR2 is SMNVEV (reference sequence). V was pared by 9 bases and J by 2 bases, with 7 bases of the junction left unmatched.